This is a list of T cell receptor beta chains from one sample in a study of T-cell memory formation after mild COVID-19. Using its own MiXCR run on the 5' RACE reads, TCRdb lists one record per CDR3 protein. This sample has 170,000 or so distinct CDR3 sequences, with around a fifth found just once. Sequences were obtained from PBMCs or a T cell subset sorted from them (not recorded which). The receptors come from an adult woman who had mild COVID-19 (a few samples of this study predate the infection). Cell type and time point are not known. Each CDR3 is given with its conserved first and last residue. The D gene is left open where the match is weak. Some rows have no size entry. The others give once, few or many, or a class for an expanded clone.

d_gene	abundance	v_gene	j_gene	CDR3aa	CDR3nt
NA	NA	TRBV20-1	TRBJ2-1	CSARGMREQFF	TGCAGTGCTAGGGGGATGCGCGAGCAGTTCTTC
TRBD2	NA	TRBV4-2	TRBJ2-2	CASSHPLAGDRGTGELFF	TGTGCCAGCAGCCATCCCCTAGCGGGAGACCGGGGCACCGGGGAGCTGTTTTTT
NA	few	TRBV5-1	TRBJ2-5	CASSPRDFEETQYF	TGCGCCAGCAGCCCCCGGGACTTTGAAGAGACCCAGTACTTC
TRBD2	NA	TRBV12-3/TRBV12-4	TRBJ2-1	CASSQGTSGAVF	TGTGCCAGCAGTCAGGGGACTAGCGGGGCTGTCTTC
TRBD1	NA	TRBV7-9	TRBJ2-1	CASSLPGQGAYNEQFF	TGTGCCAGCAGCTTGCCGGGACAGGGGGCCTACAATGAGCAGTTCTTC
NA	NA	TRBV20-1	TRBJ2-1	CSARGPGEQFF	TGCAGTGCTAGAGGGCCGGGTGAGCAGTTCTTC
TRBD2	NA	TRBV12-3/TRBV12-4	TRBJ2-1	CASSWTSGREGQFF	TGTGCCAGCAGTTGGACTAGCGGGAGGGAAGGGCAGTTCTTC
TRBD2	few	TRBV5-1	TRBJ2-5	CASSLYSGEGEETQYF	TGCGCCAGCAGCTTGTATAGCGGGGAGGGAGAAGAGACCCAGTACTTC
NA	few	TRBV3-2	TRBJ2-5	CASSQDQITEKETQYF	TGTGCCAGCAGCCAAGATCAGATAACCGAGAAAGAGACCCAGTACTTC
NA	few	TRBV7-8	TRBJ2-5	CASSLEVAPSETQYF	TGTGCCAGCAGCTTAGAGGTAGCGCCGAGTGAGACCCAGTACTTC
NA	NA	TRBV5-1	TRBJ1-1	CASSSAWTANTEAFF	TGCGCCAGCAGCTCCGCATGGACGGCGAACACTGAAGCTTTCTTT
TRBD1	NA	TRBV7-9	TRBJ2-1	CASSLGGQTIWQFF	TGTGCCAGCAGCTTAGGGGGACAGACGATTTGGCAGTTCTTC
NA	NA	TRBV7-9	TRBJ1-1	CAFELGTPEAFF	TGTGCCTTCGAACTAGGGACCCCTGAAGCTTTCTTT
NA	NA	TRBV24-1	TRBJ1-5	CATSDLANQPQHF	TGTGCCACCAGTGATTTGGCGAATCAGCCCCAGCATTTT
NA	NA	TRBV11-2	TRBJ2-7	CASSSHGGTGTLYEQYF	TGTGCCAGCAGCTCTCACGGGGGGACCGGGACACTCTACGAGCAGTACTTC
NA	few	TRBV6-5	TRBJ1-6	CASSYSEGSPLHF	TGTGCCAGCAGTTACTCGGAAGGGTCACCCCTCCACTTT